The subject of this entry is one T cell receptor (beta chain). This clonotype showed up many times. Its antigen remains unidentified. The sample holds no much larger clone one base away, and base qualities are not on file. The library was generated by 5' RACE. Sequencing was performed on an Illumina HiSeq 2000. Template switching introduced a universal primer binding site; the final cDNA contained a unique molecular identifier, enabling accurate counting of TCR cDNA molecules. Specific primers in the conserved constant-segment region were used to synthesize first-strand cDNA for TCR alpha and beta chains. To control for contamination, each cDNA library was double barcoded with a SMART-Mk sample barcode plus Illumina barcodes. Two successive PCR steps introduced TruSeq adapter sequences along with Illumina sample barcodes. Sequencing of the TCR alpha and beta cDNA libraries was done on the Illumina HiSeq platform using custom primers. Turning to the authors' computational methods: MiGEC processed the raw reads to extract unique molecular identifiers, while MiXCR was used to determine the CDR3 positions. For each individual, recombination models were inferred using an EM algorithm with the repgenHMM and IGoR tools. The analysis of shared clonotypes was done with the tcR package in R, with sharing normalized by the product of cloneset sizes. Out-of-frame nonproductive sequences were analyzed to study raw recombination free of thymic and clonal selection effects. The raw public reads went through TCRdb reprocessing: fastp at Q25, MiXCR clone calling, in-frame beta chains kept. Under each unique CDR3 protein, matching rows form one entry showing the most common genes and DNA. TCRdb, not the original authors, processed these V and J calls. The sample has about 220,000 distinct CDR3 sequences on record, about a tenth of them singletons. Of the sample, around 5.1% falls within the top ten clones.

The sample is drawn from a study of identical twins (dated by TCRdb to 2016 to 2017). About the investigation overall: To test whether fetal clonotypes persist, the study used deep sequencing on TCR alpha and beta repertoires from monozygotic twins, unrelated adults of various ages, and cord blood. Replicate twin experiments were performed at different times using different library preparation protocols to rule out contamination. Summary of the overall study and its limitations: Compared with coincidental sharing between unrelated individuals, an excess of low generation-probability sequences was observed among out-of-frame TCR alpha sequences shared between twins. A weaker excess of twin sharing was found in beta out-of-frame sequences because the signal-to-noise ratio was lowered by fewer shared sequences. Invariant T cells such as MAIT and iNKT could partly confound zero-insertion analyses, although diverse VJ usage argued against such confounding for most clonotypes. In monozygotic twins, recombination models systematically underestimated out-of-frame TCR alpha sharing, but the models matched the sharing seen between unrelated individuals. Because the same donors could not be followed over many years, conclusions were based on cross-sectional statistical analysis. Fewer insertions were carried by abundant cord blood beta clonotypes; a weaker similar trend was observed in young adult naive repertoires, while no such trend was observed in memory repertoires.

From cysteine to phenylalanine, the CDR3 is 11 amino acids long. Only CDR3 DNA is held: 33 bases, read in frame from base 1. As encoded in the germline V gene, CDR1 is SGHRS while CDR2 is YFSETQ. V gives up 5 bases and J gives up 6 bases, and the segment between their germline ends measures 9 bases. Only healthy Caucasian donors were included. Using Miltenyi CD45RO+ enrichment and human naive T-cell isolation kits, memory (CD45RO+) and naive T cells were isolated from PBMC. In this chain, TRBV5-1 is recombined with TRBJ2-7, with an unclear D gene assignment. The sample was memory (CD45RO+) T cells sorted from blood. The cell subset or site tag for this specimen amounts to: CD45RO+ enriched T cells. The source of this sequence is a woman between 18 and 30 years old in good health. The CDR3 region reads CASREKSEQYF. The bases are TGCGCCAGCAGGGAAAAGAGCGAGCAGTACTTC.